Each of the 10 T cell receptor beta chains below was sequenced from the same sample in a study of technical replicates of blood from a handful of donors. Only in-frame clones appear in the TCRdb table, and some are missing; sequencing was by immunoSEQ multiplex PCR. Of 65,000 to 80,000 clones listed, almost 99% are singletons. Sequencing was done on a sample of T cells isolated from PBMCs. These TCRs come from a human donor in good health.

V is TRBV7-3 and J is TRBJ2-1; 11 nucleotides align to TRBD1. CDR1 is SGHTA and CDR2 is FQGTGA in the germline V gene. J lost 6 bases, V lost 5 bases, and 6 bases had no gene match. CDR3 length: 15 residues. In nucleotides, the CDR3 is TGTGCCAGCAGCCAGGGACAGGGGGGTATCAATGAGCAGTTCTTC. Protein sequence: CASSQGQGGINEQFF. Complete variable domain (other parts from reference TRBV7-3 and TRBJ2-1): GAGVSQTPSNKVTEKGKYVELRCDPISGHTALYWYRQSLGQGPEFLIYFQGTGAADDSGLPNDRFFAVRPEGSVSTLKIQRTERGDSAVYLCASSQGQGGINEQFFGPGTRLTVL.

The rearrangement links TRBV10-3 to TRBJ1-2, with D perhaps TRBD1 (5 bases). The CDR3 spans 13 residues. The V and J ends lost 6 bases and 4 bases respectively, with 12 bases between them. CDR1 and CDR2 (germline): ENHRY, SYGVKD. CDR3 in DNA: TGTGCCATCAGAGGGGCGGAGTCCTATGGCTACACCTTC. Amino acid sequence: CAIRGAESYGYTF.

This clone has just one count. V gene TRBV6-5 combines with J gene TRBJ2-5; D is uncertain. The V end was cut by 0 bases, the J end by 5 bases, with 13 bases between. CDR3 length: 15 residues. From germline, CDR1 is MNHEY and CDR2 SVGAGI. The CDR3: CASSYSTGSGETQYF. CDR3 bases: TGTGCCAGCAGTTACTCGACTGGCAGTGGGGAGACCCAGTACTTC.

The V gene is TRBV30, the J gene TRBJ1-2; D not certain. V was clipped by 2 bases and J by 5 bases, with 9 bases between them. CDR1 is GTSNPN, CDR2 SVGIG, per germline (reference sequence). The CDR3 is 12 amino acids. The DNA for the CDR3 is TGTGCCTGGAGTCCGGCAGGTTATGGCTACACCTTC. This gives the protein CAWSPAGYGYTF.

V is TRBV27 and J is TRBJ2-7; D possibly corresponds to TRBD1 (5 bases). The germline V gene encodes CDR1 MNHEY and CDR2 SMNVEV (reference sequence). V dropped 3 bases and J dropped 5 bases, with 11 bases sitting between them. The CDR3 consists of 13 residues. In nucleotides, the CDR3 is TGTGCCAGCAGTTTGGAAGGGGCCCACGAGCAGTACTTC. This translates into CASSLEGAHEQYF.

This clone has only one observation. V and J are TRBV7-2 and TRBJ2-2; possibly TRBD1 for D (6 bases). There are 14 residues in the CDR3. V was shortened by 6 bases and J by 4 bases, with 12 bases between the two germline ends. Germline V gene data show CDR1 as SGHTA and CDR2 as FQGNSA. The CDR3 coding sequence is TGTGCCAGCAGTTGGGGGCTAAGCACCGGGGAGCTGTTTTTT. Residues: CASSWGLSTGELFF.

In DNA, the CDR3 is TGCAGCGTTGAAGATCCCGTGCTCCCCCTACTTGGCTACACCTTC. Encoded protein: CSVEDPVLPLLGYTF. The genes are TRBV29-1 and TRBJ1-2, with D uncertain. CDR1 SQVTM and CDR2 ANQGSEA come from the germline V gene. CDR3 size: 15 residues. The V gene lost 0 bases and the J gene lost 7 bases, with 18 bases spanning the gap.

The V call is TRBV28, the J call TRBJ2-7, with D unresolved. Deletions cut 3 bases from V and 2 bases from J, with 11 bases between. There are 14 residues in the CDR3. CDR1 MDHEN and CDR2 SYDVKM come from the germline V gene. The CDR3 DNA sequence: TGTGCCAGCAGTTTCGGCGGTTCCCCCTACGAGCAGTACTTC. Its protein is CASSFGGSPYEQYF.

This clone was recorded once. The CDR3 loop is CASSPGIYEQYF. CDR3 in DNA: TGTGCCAGCAGTCCCGGGATCTACGAGCAGTACTTC. This chain joins TRBV7-9 and TRBJ2-7, with D perhaps TRBD2 (5 bases). Germline V CDR1 and CDR2: SEHNR, FQNEAQ (reference sequence). V was shortened by 6 bases and J by 3 bases, with 9 bases between the two germline ends. The CDR3 is 12 amino acids. Complete variable domain (other parts from reference TRBV7-9 and TRBJ2-7): DTGVSQNPRHKITKRGQNVTFRCDPISEHNRLYWYRQTLGQGPEFLTYFQNEAQLEKSRLLSDRFSAERPKGSFSTLEIQRTEQGDSAMYLCASSPGIYEQYFGPGTRLTVT.

This clone was seen only once. The rearrangement links TRBV5-1 to TRBJ2-7, with D perhaps TRBD1 (5 bases). Germline V gene lookup returns CDR1 SGHRS and CDR2 YFSETQ. V shed 3 bases and J shed 3 bases, with 10 bases lying between them. The CDR3 consists of 13 residues. This CDR3 reads CASSWRDSYEQYF. The CDR3 DNA reads as TGCGCCAGCAGCTGGAGAGACAGCTACGAGCAGTACTTC.